These 18 T cell receptor beta chains came from one sample sequenced in a study of tumor and adjacent non-tumor tissue in lung cancer. The template was RNA from unsorted bulk tissue. Distant lung tissue was collected more than 3 cm away from the tumor edge. TCRbeta libraries were built with three rounds of nested PCR, modified from ARM-PCR. MiXCR was run by TCRdb on the multiplex PCR reads, yielding one entry per CDR3 protein. The sample yields around 74,000 distinct CDR3 sequences, under 70% seen once. Sequenced sample: distant non-tumor lung tissue. Source of these receptors: a woman aged 45-60 years with non-small cell lung cancer.

This clonotype occurred a few times. This chain connects TRBV28 to TRBJ2-5; D is unresolved. The germline V gene has CDR1 MDHEN and CDR2 SYDVKM. Trimming left V 1 base short and J 4 bases short, with 4 bases between. The CDR3 has 12 amino acids. The CDR3 loop is CASSLLLETQYF. CDR3 sequence (DNA): TGTGCCAGCAGTTTATTACTAGAGACCCAGTACTTC.

This chain joins TRBV20-1 and TRBJ2-1, with D possibly being TRBD1 or TRBD2 (5 bases each). Germline CDR1 DFQATT, CDR2 SNEGSKA (reference sequence). The CDR3 loop spans 14 amino acids. The CDR3 region is CNAPRIEGYNEQFF. The CDR3 DNA reads as TGCAATGCCCCCCGGATAGAGGGGTACAATGAGCAGTTCTTC.

A remark on this clonotype: A junction end diverges from the germline sequence, so it may reflect a read error. V gene TRBV13 combines with J gene TRBJ2-7; 7 bases are a match to TRBD1. The CDR3 extends over 13 amino acids. In germline, CDR1 is PRHDT, CDR2 FYEKMQ (reference sequence). The CDR3 protein is CASSLNRGYEQCF. CDR3 DNA: TGTGCCAGCAGCTTAAACAGGGGCTACGAGCAGTGCTTC.

This clonotype was found once. The junction departs from germline at one end; a sequencing error may be responsible. The rearrangement joins TRBV14 to TRBJ2-3; the D gene is possibly TRBD1 (6 bases). The CDR3 sequence is 13 residues long. Germline values: CDR1 SGHDN, CDR2 FVKESK. CDR3 coding DNA: TGTGCCAACAGCCAGGAACAGGGAGATACGCAGTATTTT. It encodes CANSQEQGDTQYF.

Remarks on this clonotype: An end of the junction does not agree with germline; a read error may underlie this. The chain joins TRBV20-1 to TRBJ1-3, with D possibly being TRBD1 (5 bases). The CDR3 length is 13 residues. Germline values: CDR1 DFQATT, CDR2 SNEGSKA (reference sequence). DNA of the CDR3: TGCACTGCCCTATCTGGGGGGGGAAACACCTTATATTTT. Translating it yields CTALSGGGNTLYF.

Regarding this clonotype: One end of the junction is discordant with germline, which a read error may explain. The rearrangement joins TRBV29-1 to TRBJ1-1; D is possibly TRBD1 (5 bases). Germline V gene sequence: CDR1 SQVTM, CDR2 ANQGSEA. The CDR3 contains 13 residues. CDR3 sequence: CSGDGAGYTGAFF. The DNA for the CDR3 is TGCAGCGGAGATGGGGCAGGGTACACTGGAGCTTTCTTT.

Note on this clonotype: This may arise from a read error, as a much more abundant clone is one base away. The final CDR3 position lacks the conserved phenylalanine or tryptophan, pointing to a likely read error. The chain recombines TRBV6-1 with TRBJ1-5; TRBD1 matches at 8 bases. V was clipped by 5 bases and J by 8 bases; unmatched bases: 8. Germline V gene sequence: CDR1 MNHNS, CDR2 SASEGT. The CDR3 length is 14 residues. Here the CDR3 reads CASSPDRVIKPQHL. CDR3 DNA: TGTGCCAGCAGTCCGGACAGGGTGATAAAGCCCCAGCATTTG.

Notes on this clonotype: A much larger clone is a single base away; this may be a read error. V gene TRBV20-1 combines with J gene TRBJ2-1, with 8 bases that match TRBD2. This CDR3 has 14 amino acids. Germline V gives CDR1 DFQATT, CDR2 SNEGSKA (reference sequence). The CDR3 loop is CSASGREGYNEQLF. The CDR3 nucleotides are TGCAGTGCTAGCGGCCGGGAGGGTTACAATGAGCAGTTATTC.

This clonotype was picked up many times. The chain couples TRBV5-4 to TRBJ2-3; D gene unclear. This CDR3 spans 14 amino acids. V was shortened by 0 bases and J by 0 bases, with 5 bases between the two germline ends. The germline gives CDR1 SGHNT, CDR2 YYREEE (reference sequence). The CDR3 here is CASSLVDSTDTQYF. CDR3 nucleotides: TGTGCCAGCAGCTTGGTGGACAGCACAGATACGCAGTATTTT.

A remark on this clonotype: A much larger clone differs by one base, so this may be a read error. This chain links TRBV4-1 with TRBJ1-4, with 10 bases lining up with TRBD1. Germline assignment: CDR1 MGHRA and CDR2 YSYEKL. Unmatched junction bases numbered 16, after V lost 7 bases and J lost 5 bases. The CDR3 is made up of 18 amino acids. CDR3 loop: CASIRTGGSLPPNEKLFF. CDR3 nucleotide sequence: TGCGCCAGCATAAGGACAGGGGGAAGCCTCCCCCCAAATGAAAAACTGTTTTTT.

A remark on this clonotype: Possible read error: a much larger clone is one base away. This CDR3 reads CASSHGQLAGGYTQYF. The DNA for the CDR3 is TGTGCCAGCAGCCATGGCCAGCTAGCGGGAGGATATACGCAGTATTTT. The chain carries TRBV4-2 and TRBJ2-3, with 11 nucleotides matching TRBD2. Unmatched junction bases numbered 9, after V lost 3 bases and J lost 7 bases. The CDR3 sequence is 16 residues long. Germline V gives CDR1 LGHNA, CDR2 YNFKEQ.

A note on this clonotype: At one of its ends the junction is not consistent with the germline gene, which may arise from a read error. The chain uses TRBV11-2 and TRBJ2-2; tentatively, D is TRBD2 (5 bases). The CDR3 is made up of 15 amino acids. Germline V lookup: CDR1 SGHAT, CDR2 FQNNGV. The CDR3 reads CASGLEAAAMREPFF. The CDR3 DNA reads TGTGCCAGCGGCTTAGAGGCGGCAGCCATGAGGGAGCCGTTTTTT.

V gene TRBV11-2 combines with J gene TRBJ2-3; tentative D call: TRBD2 (5 bases). V lost 1 base and J lost 4, with 9 bases in between. The germline gives CDR1 SGHAT, CDR2 FQNNGV. This CDR3 is built from 14 residues. The CDR3 is CASSLGLPADTQYF. The CDR3 nucleotides read TGTGCCAGCAGCTTAGGACTACCAGCAGATACGCAGTATTTT.

Concerning this clonotype: Since the CDR3 does not end with the conserved phenylalanine or tryptophan, this likely comes from a read error. This sequence joins TRBV11-2 and TRBJ2-1; TRBD2 agrees at 7 bases. The CDR3 sequence is 14 residues long. Germline-derived CDR1 and CDR2 are SGHAT and FQNNGV. V lost 2 bases to trimming and J lost 7 bases; unmatched junction nucleotides: 5. The CDR3 nucleotides are TGTGCCAGCAGCTTATTGCTAGCGGTGAATGAGCAGTTCTTA. This encodes CASSLLLAVNEQFL.

A note on this clonotype: This could be a read error, since a much larger clone is one nucleotide away. CDR3 sequence: CASPLGLAGSNERFF. CDR3 in DNA: TGTGCCAGCCCTCTGGGGCTAGCGGGGAGTAATGAGCGGTTCTTC. The chain uses TRBV7-9 and TRBJ2-1; 9 nucleotides line up with TRBD2. Germline CDR1 is SEHNR and CDR2 is FQNEAQ (reference sequence). The CDR3 sequence is 15 residues long.

About this clonotype: A much larger clone sits a single nucleotide away, making a read error possible. The rearrangement links TRBV5-4 to TRBJ2-7; D not certain. The germline gives CDR1 SGHNT, CDR2 YYREEE (reference sequence). The CDR3 covers 13 residues. V lost 4 bases to trimming and J lost 5 bases, with 13 bases between them. The CDR3 region is CASSMVLGNEQYF. DNA of the CDR3: TGTGCCAGCAGCATGGTTCTGGGGAACGAGCAGTACTTC.

For this clonotype: The junction differs from germline at one of its ends, possibly a read error. The V and J genes are TRBV4-3 and TRBJ2-1; D remains ambiguous. Germline CDR1 is LGHNA and CDR2 is YSLEER. There are 13 residues in the CDR3. CDR3 residues: CASSQDKGLGHLF. In nucleotides, the CDR3 is TGCGCCAGCAGCCAAGATAAGGGTCTTGGGCACCTCTTC.

In DNA, the CDR3 is TGTGCCAGCAGCTCACTGAGGCTCTGGGGGCAACAAGAGACCCAGTACTTC. Translated, it gives CASSSLRLWGQQETQYF. The chain carries TRBV7-8 and TRBJ2-5, with D tentatively TRBD1 (6 bases). There are 17 residues in the CDR3. Germline V gene sequence: CDR1 SGHVS, CDR2 FQNEAQ. V dropped 4 bases and J dropped 2 bases, with 20 bases sitting between them.